The clone carrying this T cell receptor beta chain was seen a handful of times. Clones were read by immunoSEQ multiplex PCR, and TCRdb kept only the in-frame ones, dropping some. The table lists roughly 500,000 clones, around 78% of them singletons, with approximately 0.013% in the top ten. Germline V lookup: CDR1 MDHEN, CDR2 SYDVKM. J gave up 2 bases and V 5 bases, and 5 bases lay outside the gene matches. The CDR3 totals 15 residues. The data originate from a study of shared T cell receptors in the human thymus. These data also formed part of another study, on human thymus T cells. Per that study: Healthy Finnish infants having corrective surgery for congenital heart defects served as donors. Corrective cardiac operations yielded the resected thymus tissue. Thymic as well as blood repertoires seemed to favor certain V and J genes unevenly. Thymic repertoires from unrelated individuals overlapped highly, related research reported.

Sequencing was carried out using thymocytes. The gene calls are TRBV28 and TRBJ1-4; 7 bases are a match to TRBD1. The TCR sequence derives from a boy under three years old with a congenital heart defect. In DNA, the CDR3 is TGTGCCAGCAGTCAACAGGGACAGACTAATGAAAAACTGTTTTTT. Protein: CASSQQGQTNEKLFF.